This T cell receptor beta chain was sequenced during a study of T cell responses to AZD1222 COVID-19 vaccine. Study results and caveats: Reports say nearly half of spike-specific TCRs go after unmutated variant regions. It should be noted that donors were predominantly white British and more often female, and clonal diversity was possibly underestimated. Vaccine-related CD4 TCRs covered spike, predominating at 160-218 and 743-854. Only a handful of AZD1222 recipients, more than 5 in all, had baseline seropositivity.

Generated by immunoSEQ multiplex PCR, the TCRdb table keeps only in-frame clones and is missing some. Among under 140,000 clones, 80% to 95% were seen once, and the ten largest hold less than 2.5%. This CDR3 has 15 amino acids. CDR1 KGHSH and CDR2 LQKENI come from the germline V gene. V lost 0 bases and J lost 12, with 17 bases in between. Points on this clone: Antigen specificity is unknown.

The chain uses TRBV18 and TRBJ1-4; the D gene is possibly TRBD1 (6 bases). The source was peripheral blood, collected 28 days after the second AZD1222 dose. The clonotype was recovered from an adult who received the AZD1222 COVID-19 vaccine. CDR3 in amino acids: CASSPPGQGPGELFF. DNA of the CDR3: TGTGCCAGCTCACCACCGGGGCAGGGGCCCGGAGAACTGTTTTTT.